This record concerns one T cell receptor beta chain sequence. Its antigen is not yet known. It has no much larger one-base neighbor in the sample; base qualities were not kept. This sample stems from a study of cytomegalovirus exposure and HLA in healthy donors (dated 2017 in TCRdb). About the study as a whole: An earlier analysis of 587 of the donors reported under 300 Gb of sequence data and some 110 million unique TCR beta sequences obtained from about 180 million T cells. Around 300 gigabases of sequencing data and around 87 million unique TCR sequences were included in an early release covering 550 to 650 HLA-typed donors. The genetic ancestry cluster associated with self-reported Caucasian donors included approximately 85% of the roughly 380 genotyped donors. The study aimed to test whether signatures of past pathogen exposure could be identified by cataloging public T cell receptors. The T cell repertoires of under 700 subjects were profiled by immunosequencing and related to cytomegalovirus serostatus. Along with the roughly 610-subject first cohort, a separate validation cohort of more than 90 different subjects was used. To predict cytomegalovirus infection status, the study combined high-throughput TCR immunosequencing, statistical association of individual TCRs with disease status, and machine learning. A later analysis re-examined previously published TCR beta repertoires from more than 550 donors and added high-resolution HLA genotyping to investigate patterns of TCR occurrence. The later analysis used no new phenotypic data to find candidate immune exposures, relying instead on TCR beta sequences and their occurrence across donors. An earlier analysis of 500 to 650 of the donors applied high-throughput TCR beta sequencing to assess whether each TCR beta V gene segment acted as functional or pseudogenic. Alongside the repertoire data, information on donor age, sex, ethnicity and CMV serostatus was compiled. A later genetic analysis used genome-wide SNP genotypes for 398 of the 666 donors, treating that subset as a discovery cohort. All discovery cohort repertoires had been generated using a single sequencing platform. HLA typing covered class I and class II loci at four-digit resolution. Typing coverage varied by locus: about 620-630 donors for A, B, C, DRB1 and DQB1; approximately 500 for DQA1; some 610 for DPA1; more than 450 for DPB1. A few DR-DQ haplotypes were handled as single units for association and clustering because linkage in the cohort was strong. Across around 400 genotyped donors of the cohort, an average of about 220,000 unique TCR beta nucleotide sequences per donor were sequenced, and roughly 20% of those sequences were non-productive. General findings and caveats noted by the study authors: A later analysis associated around 16,000 TCR beta sequences with specific HLA alleles at a false discovery rate of 0.05. A few of the identified cytomegalovirus-associated TCR beta chains were confirmed in vitro to be specific for cytomegalovirus antigens. The study gave a list of some 150 TCR beta chains associated with cytomegalovirus. For the cohort, immune exposure information was limited to CMV serostatus. According to a later analysis, parvovirus B19, influenza, CMV and Epstein-Barr virus appeared linked to several top co-occurrence clusters. Because HLA typing was unavailable for some donors at each locus, only the typed subset was used in association tests. Cytomegalovirus status was reported to be diagnosed by the classifier with high specificity and sensitivity in both the original and validation cohorts. In a later analysis, HLA-associated TCR beta chains showed more clonal expansion and lower generation probabilities than non-associated chains that were equally common. A later analysis found that TCR association rates varied across HLA loci, with DRB1 alleles showing the most associated TCRs and HLA-C alleles the fewest. Most CMV-associated TCR beta chains appeared to be HLA-restricted in a later analysis, and the HLA associations seemed to be driven largely by CMV exposure. The authors suggested that the approach could potentially be generalized to other disease states and immunological phenotypes. A later genetic analysis associated a missense DCLRE1C variant with V-gene and J-gene trimming of TCR beta chains, and an independent cohort replicated the association. The cohort was sequenced for TCR beta chains only, and without alpha or paired-chain data the features that could be detected were limited. Compared with the roughly 720-donor mean, donors in an Asian-associated ancestry cluster had fewer N-insertions in productive TCRs, according to a later genetic analysis. Because counts were too low, about 15 rarely observed V segments, including chromosome 9 orphons, were left out of the earlier analysis of 587 of the donors. The 87-base-pair reads could not distinguish some IMGT-functional V segments, including TRBV6-2 and TRBV6-3, so those segments were excluded. A cluster of highly shared sequence variants was judged likely to represent a technical artifact of the sequencing pipeline. When HLA alleles, especially DR and DQ, strongly co-occurred, TCR associations were difficult to assign to individual alleles. In an earlier analysis of approximately 600 of the donors, most TCR beta V segments were observed in productive rearrangements about 90% or about 30% of the time, broadly matching IMGT annotations. Linkage disequilibrium might explain the correlated functional status among segregating V segments, but an unknown experimental factor could not be ruled out. While some public TCRs were present in many individuals, most TCR sequences turned up only very rarely across donors. The presence/absence analyses assumed that sequencing depth was roughly uniform across donors, and that assumption may not be true. A further reported finding was that TCR beta sequences accurately predicted the HLA-A and HLA-B alleles for most subjects in the first cohort.

The cohort comprised around 690 healthy bone marrow donors. At the time of sampling, all cohort members were nominally healthy, though unrecorded immune exposures were likely present. The donor tested CMV seronegative, placing the donor among the 350 to 400 seronegative members of the cohort. Every donor gave a peripheral blood sample, and the peripheral blood mononuclear cells from that sample were used for TCR beta sequencing. The Qiagen DNeasy Blood Extraction Kit was used to extract genomic DNA from the blood cell samples. To prepare the library, the immunoSEQ multiplex PCR assay was applied. The multiplex PCR relied on a mix of 60 forward primers for TCR Vbeta segments and 13 reverse primers for TCR Jbeta segments. The CDR3 region of rearranged TCR beta genes was amplified from genomic DNA by a multiplex PCR assay. The Illumina HiSeq System was used to sequence the amplified TCR beta libraries as 87-base-pair reads. From the authors' description of their analysis: A later analysis counted approximately 84 million unique TCR beta chains across the roughly 700 repertoires, and roughly 10 million of these chains were shared by at least two donors. A nearest-neighbor algorithm error-corrected the raw reads and collapsed the reads into unique sequences, merging closely related sequences to remove PCR and sequencing errors. CDR3 sequences were aligned to IMGT reference sequences to assign V, D and J gene segments. Each retained sequence needed at least a six-nucleotide match to both a V gene segment and a J gene segment. A rearrangement was called productive if the CDR3 had no stop codons and remained in frame with V and J, and every other rearrangement was called non-productive. CDR3 was defined according to IMGT convention as the region running from the second conserved V-encoded cysteine to the conserved J-encoded phenylalanine. The earlier analysis of about 560 of the donors excluded any sequence lacking an unambiguous match to a single V gene segment. In an earlier analysis of approximately 610 of the donors, V segments were called functional above 56.7% productive rearrangements and were called segregating when the between-donor standard deviation exceeded 5%. A statistical classification framework was built to diagnose cytomegalovirus status from the catalog of TCR beta chain sequences. V and J gene assignment, in a later analysis, came from comparing TCR nucleotide sequences with IMGT/GENE-DB human TR gene sequences. In a later analysis, CDR3 sequences and most-parsimonious VDJ recombination scenarios were assigned using the TCRdist pipeline. In a later analysis, each TCR beta chain was defined by its CDR3 amino acid sequence together with its V-gene family, and reads without a unique V-gene family were excluded. A later analysis removed 592 highly shared, low-generation-probability nucleotide sequences to deal with suspected cross-contamination and a sequencing artifact. In a later analysis, a clonal expansion index was calculated for each public chain from normalized within-repertoire ranks of inferred template counts. In a later analysis, generation probabilities were computed using a VDJ recombination model fitted to out-of-frame rearrangements, and the results were checked against IGoR. Hypergeometric tests were used in a later analysis to score TCR-TCR, TCR-HLA and TCR-CMV co-occurrence, with a repertoire-size bias correction applied to the TCR pairs. False discovery rates were estimated in a later analysis by permuting HLA or CMV assignments 20 times. In a later analysis, co-occurring TCRs were grouped using DBSCAN, and TCRdist sequence similarity was added for clustering within HLA-allele-positive subsets. Co-occurrence clustering excluded repertoires with fewer than 30,000 or more than 120,000 public chains, plus five with anomalous nucleotide sharing. Imported from immuneACCESS, the table was reduced by TCRdb to in-frame sequences with V and J called. These copies leave out some clones; in studies compared against another copy, an unresolved V gene accounts for under half, and the cause of the remainder is not known. Clonal size and the V and J genes are those of that table, whereas D and trimming came from the DNA. The sample profile shows roughly 150,000 clones; about 75% of them were found once. Under 0.8% of the sample lies in the top ten.

Deletion took 4 bases off V and 4 bases off J, with a span of 8 bases between the germline ends. From cysteine to phenylalanine, the CDR3 is 13 amino acids long. Just CDR3 DNA is preserved here, 39 bases in frame from base 1. Per the germline V gene, SGHDN is the CDR1 and FVKESK is the CDR2. Rearrangement joined TRBV14 to TRBJ1-5; the D gene cannot be named for sure. The TCR originated in a male donor in good health and CMV-seronegative. The material sequenced was PBMCs. The DNA sequence is given as TGTGCCAGCAGCCCTTCCTTTAATCAGCCCCAGCATTTT. Its translation reads: CASSPSFNQPQHF.